The 5 T cell receptor beta chains listed next were all sequenced from one sample in a study of T cells in Graves' hyperthyroidism and ophthalmopathy. Amplified regions were TCR beta CDR3 sequences from RNA transcripts. Initially, a first-round RT-PCR of the TCR CDR3 employed the HTBI primer set. TCRdb called the multiplex PCR reads again in MiXCR, with one record for every CDR3 protein. The sample shows about half a million distinct CDR3 sequences, about 16% of them seen only once. The specimen sequenced was blood. The receptor source for this set is a woman aged 25-40 years with Graves' ophthalmopathy.

The table lists this clonotype with a few counts. The chain links TRBV4-3 to TRBJ2-7; 8 bases match TRBD2. The CDR3 is made up of 15 amino acids. The junction had 7 bases not matched to a gene; V was cut back by 1 base and J by 5 bases. Germline CDR1 is LGHNA and CDR2 is YSLEER. The DNA for the CDR3 is TGCGCCAGCAGCCAAGTGAGCGGGAGTCGCGACGAGCAGTACTTC. It yields the protein CASSQVSGSRDEQYF.

Only a few counts were recorded for this clonotype. The rearrangement links TRBV3-1 to TRBJ1-2; no firm D call. Per germline, CDR1 LGHDT and CDR2 YNNKEL (reference sequence). The germline V and J ends were trimmed by 1 base and 4 bases, with 13 bases remaining between them. The CDR3 sequence is 15 residues long. CDR3 sequence: CASSQGISSSYGYTF. The CDR3 DNA sequence: TGTGCCAGCAGCCAAGGTATCAGCTCTAGCTATGGCTACACCTTC.

This rearrangement joins TRBV6-1 to TRBJ1-2; TRBD1 matches at 12 bases. After removal of 5 bases from V and 7 bases from J, the junction contained 23 bases not matched to a gene. This CDR3 has 20 residues. The germline gives CDR1 MNHNS, CDR2 SASEGT. In DNA form, the CDR3 reads TGTGCCAGCAGTACTTTGAGGGACAGGGGGCTAGGAGGGCCAGAAAGTGGCTACACCTTC. Translated: CASSTLRDRGLGGPESGYTF.

The chain has TRBV7-6 and TRBJ1-5; D is unclear. Germline assignment: CDR1 SGHVS and CDR2 FNYEAQ. The CDR3 spans 13 residues. The V gene lost 2 bases and the J gene lost 2 bases, with 4 bases spanning the gap. This CDR3 is CASSLSRNQPQHF. The CDR3 DNA is TGTGCCAGCAGCTTATCGCGCAATCAGCCCCAGCATTTT.

This clonotype was observed many times. This rearrangement joins TRBV24-1 to TRBJ1-2; the match to TRBD1 covers 7 bases. Trimming at V came to 7 bases and at J to 6 bases, leaving 10 bases not matched to a gene. Germline values: CDR1 KGHDR, CDR2 SFDVKD. The CDR3 length is 14 residues. CDR3 in DNA: TGTGCCACCAGGGAATCGGGACAGCATGATGGCTACACCTTC. It codes for CATRESGQHDGYTF.